A selection of T cell receptor beta chains follows, all from one sample in a study of regulatory T cells in long-lasting Graves disease. Each CDR3 protein gets one entry after TCRdb re-called the multiplex PCR reads with MiXCR. This table has 600,000 to 800,000 distinct CDR3 sequences, about 32% appearing once. This sample comprised peripheral blood mononuclear cells (PBMCs), obtained when the disease was refractory, from a patient treated with antithyroid drugs. Receptors originate from a female donor with Graves disease. CDR3s include the opening cysteine and the closing phenylalanine or tryptophan.

CDR3: CSAVSEITYEQYF
V: TRBV20-1

CDR3: CASSDGAGANVLTF
V: TRBV6-1

CDR3: CASSQTSGRAHEQYF
V: TRBV7-9

CDR3: CSAVTEVGGYTF
V: TRBV20-1

CDR3: CASSIRAGETNYGYTF
V: TRBV19

CDR3: CASSGQGANDQPQHF
V: TRBV12-3/TRBV12-4

CDR3: CASGWDFGTEAFF
V: TRBV5-1

CDR3: CASSASMNTEAFF
V: TRBV2

CDR3: CSAESASGSYEQYF
V: TRBV20-1

CDR3: CASSLDTGRQETQYF
V: TRBV11-2

CDR3: CASSQEVGVSHEQYF
V: TRBV6-2/TRBV6-3

CDR3: CASSTGGPQETQYF
V: TRBV7-9

CDR3: CRVLGGMNTEAFF
V: TRBV29-1

CDR3: CASSLDRGSKNIQYF
V: TRBV28

CDR3: CASSSLRAGGETGELFF
V: TRBV11-2

CDR3: CASSPSGRTYSYNEQFF
V: TRBV28

CDR3: CASSLDRAGGPRSIQYF
V: TRBV11-2

CDR3: CSAETIRAGYSNYGYTF
V: TRBV20-1